These 14 T cell receptor beta chains were sequenced from one sample in a study of cytotoxic CD8 clonotypes in ibrutinib-treated CLL. The assay was immunoSEQ multiplex PCR, and TCRdb's table has in-frame clones only and misses some. Altogether 110,000 to 150,000 clones are present, roughly 76% being singletons, with the ten largest covering around 4.9%. Sample: PBMCs, taken after 24 months of ibrutinib treatment. The receptors derive from a human donor with chronic lymphocytic leukemia.

The CDR3 sequence is CAWSHQPQHF. For the CDR3, the DNA is TGTGCCTGGAGTCATCAGCCCCAGCATTTT. The rearrangement links TRBV30 to TRBJ1-5; D uncertain. Germline V gene data show CDR1 as GTSNPN and CDR2 as SVGIG (reference sequence). The CDR3 sequence is 10 residues long. V was trimmed by 2 bases and J by 5 bases, leaving 1 base between them.

The V and J genes are TRBV6-6 and TRBJ1-1; tentative D call: TRBD1 (5 bases). Trimming took 7 bases from V and 1 from J, leaving 16 bases between them. CDR1 and CDR2 (germline): MNHNY, SVGAGI (reference sequence). This CDR3 spans 15 amino acids. The CDR3 nucleotides are TGTGCCAGCATGGGTGGGGCCGACTCGAACACTGAAGCTTTCTTT. Amino acids: CASMGGADSNTEAFF.

The V and J genes are TRBV27 and TRBJ1-3; D call uncertain. There are 15 residues in the CDR3. Trimming removed 4 bases from V and 2 bases from J, with 12 bases in between. Looked up from germline, CDR1 is MNHEY and CDR2 is SMNVEV (reference sequence). The CDR3 DNA sequence: TGTGCCAGCAGTTCGGCAGGCTTCACTGGAAACACCATATATTTT. Protein: CASSSAGFTGNTIYF.

J is TRBJ1-4 and V is TRBV2, with 9 positions matching TRBD1. The CDR3 runs to 14 residues. Trimming removed 8 bases from V and 7 bases from J; junction bases left unmatched: 8. CDR1 is SNHLY, CDR2 FYNNEI, per germline. Here the CDR3 DNA reads TGTGCCAGCGTGGGGGACAGGGCGACTGAAAAACTGTTTTTT. It codes for CASVGDRATEKLFF. Using reference TRBV2 and TRBJ1-4 for the parts outside the CDR3, the full variable domain is EPEVTQTPSHQVTQMGQEVILRCVPISNHLYFYWYRQILGQKVEFLVSFYNNEISEKSEIFDDQFSVERPDGSNFTLKIRSTKLEDSAMYFCASVGDRATEKLFFGSGTQLSVL.

This clone was counted only a few times. The chain combines TRBV28 with TRBJ2-7; D gene unclear. Germline V gene data show CDR1 as MDHEN and CDR2 as SYDVKM. The V gene lost 3 bases and the J gene lost 3 bases, with 21 bases spanning the gap. CDR3 length: 17 amino acids. CDR3 sequence (DNA): TGTGCCAGCAGTTTCACCCCCTGGGTTAAAACGGGCTACGAGCAGTACTTC. It encodes CASSFTPWVKTGYEQYF.

The J gene is TRBJ2-2, the V gene TRBV7-3; D is uncertain. The CDR3 runs 14 residues. The germline CDR1 and CDR2 sequences are SGHTA and FQGTGA. The V end lost 3 bases, the J end lost 0 bases, and 5 bases lay between the germline ends. DNA of the CDR3: TGTGCCAGCAGCTTGACGGCGAACACCGGGGAGCTGTTTTTT. This encodes CASSLTANTGELFF.

The CDR3, as DNA: TGTGCCAGCAGCCCCGTGAGGTACACTGAAGCTTTCTTT. It specifies CASSPVRYTEAFF. The genes are TRBV28 and TRBJ1-1; D is unresolved. The CDR3 has 13 residues. Germline-derived CDR1 and CDR2 are MDHEN and SYDVKM. V lost 6 bases and J 3 bases, leaving 11 bases between the germline ends.

The V gene is TRBV11-3, the J gene TRBJ2-2, with D unresolved. In germline, CDR1 is SGHNT, CDR2 YENEEA. The CDR3 is 14 residues long. Trimming removed 5 bases at V and 0 bases at J, with 7 bases between. The CDR3 coding sequence is TGTGCCAGCAGCCCCCCAACGAACACCGGGGAGCTGTTTTTT. Translation: CASSPPTNTGELFF.

The chain has TRBV19 and TRBJ1-2; D is uncertain. Trimming shortened V by 1 base and J by 8 bases, and 17 bases separated the two germline ends. CDR3 length: 15 amino acids. CDR1 is LNHDA, CDR2 SQIVND, per germline (reference sequence). The CDR3 sequence is CASSIGVTEVGGYTF. The CDR3 DNA reads as TGTGCCAGTAGTATAGGCGTTACAGAAGTAGGAGGCTACACCTTC.

The V call is TRBV11-1, the J call TRBJ1-1; D is perhaps TRBD1 (5 bases). The CDR3 is 13 amino acids. V shed 3 bases and J shed 11 bases, with 16 bases lying between them. Per germline, CDR1 SGHAT and CDR2 FQDESV (reference sequence). DNA of the CDR3: TGTGCCAGCAGCTTGTCCGGGGTCGGGGCCGCTTTCTTT. Protein sequence: CASSLSGVGAAFF.

This clone was detected once. V and J are TRBV19 and TRBJ1-1; no firm D call. Germline CDR1 and CDR2: LNHDA and SQIVND (reference sequence). The V end was cut by 3 bases, the J end by 4 bases, with 9 bases between. The CDR3 extends over 13 amino acids. The DNA for the CDR3 is TGTGCCAGTAGTATCCCGGGTACCACTGAAGCTTTCTTT. Amino acid sequence: CASSIPGTTEAFF.

The genes are TRBV25-1 and TRBJ2-7; 11 positions agree with TRBD2. Trimming removed 6 bases from V and 4 bases from J; junction bases left unmatched: 2. The CDR3 is 13 amino acids. In germline, CDR1 is MGHDK, CDR2 SYGVNS. In DNA form, the CDR3 reads TGTGCCAGCAGGTCTAGCGGGAGGTACGAGCAGTACTTC. Protein: CASRSSGRYEQYF.

The J gene is TRBJ2-5, the V gene TRBV27; no reliable D call. V was shortened by 3 bases and J by 5 bases, with 10 bases between the two germline ends. Germline assignment: CDR1 MNHEY and CDR2 SMNVEV (reference sequence). This CDR3 has 13 amino acids. CDR3 region: CASSFGRAETQYF. In DNA, the CDR3 is TGTGCCAGCAGTTTCGGACGGGCGGAGACCCAGTACTTC.

The genes are TRBV6-1 and TRBJ1-2; 9 nucleotides line up with TRBD1. The CDR3 runs to 14 residues. CDR1 is MNHNS and CDR2 is SASEGT in the germline V gene. The V and J ends lost 8 bases and 3 bases, in that order; junction bases with no gene match: 7. CDR3 residues: CASGRDRVDYGYTF. The CDR3 DNA is TGTGCCAGCGGCCGGGACAGGGTTGACTATGGCTACACCTTC.